This entry describes one T cell receptor beta chain. Its antigen is not known. Clones were read by immunoSEQ multiplex PCR, and TCRdb kept only the in-frame ones, dropping some. The data hold some 50,000 clones, with under 75% observed a single time. Trimming removed 1 base from V and 1 base from J, with 13 bases in between. The CDR3 covers 16 residues. CDR1 SEHNR and CDR2 FQNEAQ come from the germline V gene (reference sequence). This specimen comes from a study of cytotoxic CD8 clonotypes in ibrutinib-treated CLL. Whole-study results and caveats: Clonality showed a rise at ibrutinib response that reversed toward baseline at progression.

This specimen was PBMCs, taken after 12 months of ibrutinib treatment. The sequence was obtained from a human donor with chronic lymphocytic leukemia. The V and J genes are TRBV7-9 and TRBJ2-5; D unclear. The CDR3: CASSLVELVGQETQYF. As DNA, the CDR3 is TGTGCCAGCAGCTTAGTAGAATTGGTTGGCCAAGAGACCCAGTACTTC.